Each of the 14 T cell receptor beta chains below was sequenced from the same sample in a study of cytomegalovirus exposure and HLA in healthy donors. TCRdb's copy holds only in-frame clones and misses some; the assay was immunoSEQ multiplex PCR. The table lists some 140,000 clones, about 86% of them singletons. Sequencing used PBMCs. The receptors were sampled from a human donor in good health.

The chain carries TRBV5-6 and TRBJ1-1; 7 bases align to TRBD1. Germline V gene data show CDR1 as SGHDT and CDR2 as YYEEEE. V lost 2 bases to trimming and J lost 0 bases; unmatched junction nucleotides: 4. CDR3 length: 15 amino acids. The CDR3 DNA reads TGTGCCAGCAGCTTACTGGACAGGCTGAACACTGAAGCTTTCTTT. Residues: CASSLLDRLNTEAFF.

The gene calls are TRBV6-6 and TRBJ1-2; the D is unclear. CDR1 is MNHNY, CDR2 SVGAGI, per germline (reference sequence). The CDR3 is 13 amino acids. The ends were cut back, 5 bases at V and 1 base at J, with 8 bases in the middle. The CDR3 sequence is CASSQLNNYGYTF. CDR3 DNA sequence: TGTGCCAGCAGTCAACTGAATAACTATGGCTACACCTTC.

CDR3 DNA: TGTGCCAGCAGTTTATGGACTAGCGGGGACGAGCAGTACTTC. This translates into CASSLWTSGDEQYF. This rearrangement joins TRBV27 to TRBJ2-7, with 12 bases lining up with TRBD2. CDR1 is MNHEY, CDR2 SMNVEV, per germline (reference sequence). The junction had 0 bases not matched to a gene; V was cut back by 1 base and J by 5 bases. The CDR3 loop spans 14 amino acids.

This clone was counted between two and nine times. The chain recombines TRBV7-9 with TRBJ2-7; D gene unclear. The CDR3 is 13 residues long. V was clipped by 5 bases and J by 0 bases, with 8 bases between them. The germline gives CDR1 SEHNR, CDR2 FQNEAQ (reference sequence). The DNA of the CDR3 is TGTGCCAGCAGCCCCTCGGGCTCCTACGAGCAGTACTTC. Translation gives CASSPSGSYEQYF.

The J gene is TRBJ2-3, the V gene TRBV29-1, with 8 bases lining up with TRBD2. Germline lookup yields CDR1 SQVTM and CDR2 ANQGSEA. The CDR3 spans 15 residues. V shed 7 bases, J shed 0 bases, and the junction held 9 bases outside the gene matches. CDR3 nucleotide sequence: TGCAGCGCCCTCGGGGGGGGGATGAGCACAGATACGCAGTATTTT. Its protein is CSALGGGMSTDTQYF.

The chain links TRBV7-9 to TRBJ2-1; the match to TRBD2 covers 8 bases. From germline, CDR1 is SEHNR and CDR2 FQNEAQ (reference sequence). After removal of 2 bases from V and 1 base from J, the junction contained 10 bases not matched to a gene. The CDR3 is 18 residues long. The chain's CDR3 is CASSLTRGGQGSYNEQFF. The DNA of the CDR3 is TGTGCCAGCAGCTTAACTCGCGGGGGGCAAGGGTCCTACAATGAGCAGTTCTTC.

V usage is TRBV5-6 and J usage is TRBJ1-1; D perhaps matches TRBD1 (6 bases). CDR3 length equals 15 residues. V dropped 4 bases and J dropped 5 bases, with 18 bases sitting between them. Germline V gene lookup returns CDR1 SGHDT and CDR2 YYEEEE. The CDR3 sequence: CASSAGGRGETEAFF. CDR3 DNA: TGTGCCAGCAGCGCTGGGGGCAGGGGAGAGACTGAAGCTTTCTTT.

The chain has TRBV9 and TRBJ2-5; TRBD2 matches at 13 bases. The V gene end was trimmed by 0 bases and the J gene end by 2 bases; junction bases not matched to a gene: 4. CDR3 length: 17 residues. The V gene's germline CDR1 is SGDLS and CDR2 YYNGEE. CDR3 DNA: TGTGCCAGCAGCGTAGGAGAGGGACTAGCGGGACAAGAGACCCAGTACTTC. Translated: CASSVGEGLAGQETQYF. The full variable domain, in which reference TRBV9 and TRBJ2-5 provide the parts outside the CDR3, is DSGVTQTPKHLITATGQRVTLRCSPRSGDLSVYWYQQSLDQGLQFLIQYYNGEERAKGNILERFSAQQFPDLHSELNLSSLELGDSALYFCASSVGEGLAGQETQYFGPGTRLLVL.

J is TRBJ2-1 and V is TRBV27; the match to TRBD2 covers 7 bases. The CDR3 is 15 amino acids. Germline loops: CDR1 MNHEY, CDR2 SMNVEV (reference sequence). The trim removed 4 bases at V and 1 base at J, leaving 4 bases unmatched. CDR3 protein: CASSSGLTSYNEQFF. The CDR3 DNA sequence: TGTGCCAGCAGTTCGGGACTAACGTCCTACAATGAGCAGTTCTTC.

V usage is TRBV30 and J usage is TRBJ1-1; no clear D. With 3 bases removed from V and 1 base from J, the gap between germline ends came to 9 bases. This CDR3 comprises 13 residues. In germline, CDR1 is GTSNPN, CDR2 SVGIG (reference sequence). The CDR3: CAWSAGGNTEAFF. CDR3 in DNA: TGTGCCTGGAGCGCCGGAGGGAACACTGAAGCTTTCTTT.

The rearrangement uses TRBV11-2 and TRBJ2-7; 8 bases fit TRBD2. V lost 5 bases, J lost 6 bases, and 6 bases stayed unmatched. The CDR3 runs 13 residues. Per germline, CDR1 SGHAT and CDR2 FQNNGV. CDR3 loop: CASSTGREREQYF. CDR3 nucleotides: TGTGCCAGCAGCACCGGGAGGGAGCGCGAGCAGTACTTC.

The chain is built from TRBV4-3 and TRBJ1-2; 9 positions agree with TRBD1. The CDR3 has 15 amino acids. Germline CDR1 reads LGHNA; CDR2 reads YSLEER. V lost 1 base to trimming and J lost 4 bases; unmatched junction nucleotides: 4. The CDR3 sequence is CASSQGTGDTYGYTF. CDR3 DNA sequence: TGCGCCAGCAGCCAAGGGACAGGGGATACCTATGGCTACACCTTC.

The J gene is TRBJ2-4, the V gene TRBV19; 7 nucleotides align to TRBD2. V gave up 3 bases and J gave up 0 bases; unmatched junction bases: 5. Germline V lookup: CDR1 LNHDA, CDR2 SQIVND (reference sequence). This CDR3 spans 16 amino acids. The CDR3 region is CASSMGGLLAKNIQYF. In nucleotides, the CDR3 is TGTGCCAGTAGTATGGGGGGACTACTAGCCAAAAACATTCAGTACTTC.

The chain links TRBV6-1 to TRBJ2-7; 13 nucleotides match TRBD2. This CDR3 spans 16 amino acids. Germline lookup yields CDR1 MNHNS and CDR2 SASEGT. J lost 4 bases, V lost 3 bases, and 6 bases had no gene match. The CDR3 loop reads CASSDGTLAGGYEQYF. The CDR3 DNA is TGTGCCAGCAGTGACGGGACACTAGCGGGAGGGTACGAGCAGTACTTC.